Below, 10 T cell receptor beta chains from the same sample are listed, as sequenced in a study of PD-L1 blockade in urothelial cancer. Only in-frame clones appear in the TCRdb table, and some are missing; sequencing was by immunoSEQ multiplex PCR. The table shows 25,000 to 35,000 clones, with 80% to 90% occurring only once. Time point defined: peripheral blood 6 weeks after treatment start. Sequencing was performed on PBMCs, taken around atezolizumab (anti-PD-L1) treatment. Receptors originate from a man in his sixties or seventies with urothelial cancer.

The rearrangement joins TRBV28 to TRBJ2-3; 8 bases fit TRBD2. The CDR3 is 14 residues long. Germline V gene data show CDR1 as MDHEN and CDR2 as SYDVKM. V shed 3 bases, J shed 3 bases, and the junction held 2 bases outside the gene matches. In DNA form, the CDR3 reads TGTGCCAGCAGTTTCGTAGCGGGGACAGATACGCAGTATTTT. Residues: CASSFVAGTDTQYF.

The V call is TRBV10-3, the J call TRBJ1-5, with D unclear. The V gene's germline CDR1 is ENHRY and CDR2 SYGVKD. V lost 2 bases to trimming and J lost 4 bases, with 6 bases between them. CDR3 length: 13 residues. The CDR3 reads CAISEGGNQPQHF. CDR3 nucleotides: TGTGCCATCAGTGAGGGAGGGAATCAGCCCCAGCATTTT.

V usage is TRBV5-4 and J usage is TRBJ2-1, with TRBD2 as a possible D gene (6 bases). Germline V lookup: CDR1 SGHNT, CDR2 YYREEE (reference sequence). This CDR3 has 13 residues. V was shortened by 1 base and J by 10 bases, with 12 bases between the two germline ends. The CDR3 is CASSLLGGREQFF. The CDR3 bases are TGTGCCAGCAGCTTGCTCGGAGGGCGCGAGCAGTTCTTC.

The rearrangement links TRBV5-4 to TRBJ2-1; maybe TRBD2 (5 bases). V lost 3 bases and J 10 bases, leaving 11 bases between the germline ends. CDR3 size: 12 residues. The germline CDR1 and CDR2 sequences are SGHNT and YYREEE (reference sequence). Here the CDR3 DNA reads TGTGCCAGCAGCTCTAGCCGGCGCGAGCAGTTCTTC. The encoded protein is CASSSSRREQFF.

The rearrangement joins TRBV6-1 to TRBJ2-7, with TRBD2 matching over 11 bases. V shed 7 bases and J 5 bases; nucleotides not matched to a gene: 1. Germline CDR1 reads MNHNS; CDR2 reads SASEGT. This CDR3 comprises 12 residues. CDR3: CASILAGDEQYF. In DNA, the CDR3 is TGTGCCAGCATACTAGCGGGAGACGAGCAGTACTTC.

This clone was observed a handful of times. This chain connects TRBV7-9 to TRBJ2-2, with TRBD1 as a possible D gene (5 bases). With 4 bases removed from V and 0 bases from J, the gap between germline ends came to 9 bases. Germline V lookup: CDR1 SEHNR, CDR2 FQNEAQ (reference sequence). This CDR3 comprises 15 residues. CDR3 sequence reads: CASSWGTPNTGELFF. The CDR3 nucleotides read TGTGCCAGCAGCTGGGGCACTCCGAACACCGGGGAGCTGTTTTTT.

The rearrangement links TRBV29-1 to TRBJ2-7; TRBD1 might be the D (6 bases). Germline CDR1 and CDR2: SQVTM and ANQGSEA. The CDR3 consists of 13 residues. V gave up 4 bases and J gave up 3 bases, with 13 bases separating them. CDR3 region: CSVASQGIYEQYF. CDR3 DNA sequence: TGCAGCGTTGCGTCCCAGGGGATCTACGAGCAGTACTTC.

The genes are TRBV28 and TRBJ2-7; TRBD2 agrees at 8 bases. In germline, CDR1 is MDHEN, CDR2 SYDVKM. The CDR3 consists of 17 residues. After removal of 2 bases from V and 1 base from J, the junction contained 10 bases not matched to a gene. CDR3 region: CASSLGQSGSISYEQYF. CDR3 sequence (DNA): TGTGCCAGCAGTTTAGGTCAAAGCGGGAGTATTTCCTACGAGCAGTACTTC. The full variable domain, completed using reference TRBV28 and TRBJ2-7, is DVKVTQSSRYLVKRTGEKVFLECVQDMDHENMFWYRQDPGLGLRLIYFSYDVKMKEKGDIPEGYSVSREKKERFSLILESASTNQTSMYLCASSLGQSGSISYEQYFGPGTRLTVT.

This chain links TRBV14 with TRBJ2-7; 8 nucleotides line up with TRBD1. V was pared by 1 base and J by 9 bases, with 14 bases of the junction left unmatched. Germline assignment: CDR1 SGHDN and CDR2 FVKESK. The CDR3 runs to 16 residues. This CDR3 reads CASSQVGQEVIPRQYF. As DNA, the CDR3 is TGTGCCAGCAGCCAAGTGGGACAGGAGGTAATACCTCGGCAGTACTTC.

Here the CDR3 DNA reads TGCGCCAGCAGCTACTTAGGGGGCAACGAGCAGTACTTC. It encodes CASSYLGGNEQYF. The V and J genes are TRBV10-2 and TRBJ2-7, with 7 bases fitting TRBD1. This CDR3 contains 13 residues. Germline CDR1 WSHSY, CDR2 SAAADI. Trimming cost V 6 bases and J 5 bases; bases outside gene matches: 7.